Shown below are 9 T cell receptor beta chains from a single sample sequenced in a study of shared clonotypes between healthy human individuals. Measured with immunoSEQ multiplex PCR; TCRdb has only the in-frame clones, and not every one. The table records around 2,000,000 clones, around 96% of them present only once. In the naive CD8 group, cells lacked CD45RO and were positively selected for CCR7, so terminally differentiated effector memory CD45RA+ cells were left out. Sequencing was done on a sample of naive CD8+ T cells sorted from blood. These receptors all stem from a man aged 18 to 29 in good health.

The chain has TRBV13 and TRBJ2-7; 9 bases fit TRBD2. Germline assignment: CDR1 PRHDT and CDR2 FYEKMQ (reference sequence). This CDR3 is built from 15 residues. V gave up 5 bases and J gave up 5 bases; unmatched junction bases: 10. The CDR3 DNA is TGTGCCAGCAGCCCCCCGGCGGGGGGGCAGCACGAGCAGTACTTC. Translated: CASSPPAGGQHEQYF.

The chain couples TRBV2 to TRBJ2-5; 8 nucleotides line up with TRBD2. With 2 bases clipped from V and 3 bases from J, the junction kept 5 bases outside the gene matches. This CDR3 is 15 amino acids long. The germline V gene has CDR1 SNHLY and CDR2 FYNNEI. The CDR3 DNA follows: TGTGCCAGCAGTGAAAATTTTAGCGGGAAAGAGACCCAGTACTTC. This sequence encodes CASSENFSGKETQYF.

CDR3: CASSQEVPRSTDTQYF. The CDR3 DNA reads TGCGCCAGCAGCCAGGAGGTCCCCCGCAGCACAGATACGCAGTATTTT. The chain combines TRBV5-1 with TRBJ2-3; D perhaps matches TRBD2 (5 bases). V was trimmed by 4 bases and J by 0 bases, leaving 15 bases between them. The CDR3 runs 16 residues. From germline, CDR1 is SGHRS and CDR2 YFSETQ.

This sequence joins TRBV28 and TRBJ1-2; the match to TRBD1 covers 7 bases. Germline values: CDR1 MDHEN, CDR2 SYDVKM. V lost 4 bases and J lost 8; bases outside the gene matches: 16. The CDR3 totals 16 residues. The CDR3 DNA sequence: TGTGCCAGCAGTTCCCTTGACAGGGAAGCCCACGGGGGCTACACCTTC. Translation gives CASSSLDREAHGGYTF.

A note on this clone: The sample holds other DNA sequences that translate to the same CDR3. The rearrangement links TRBV28 to TRBJ1-5; D gene unclear. The V gene lost 3 bases and the J gene lost 3 bases, with 9 bases spanning the gap. CDR1 MDHEN and CDR2 SYDVKM come from the germline V gene. The CDR3 has 14 amino acids. The CDR3 sequence: CASSFLGDNQPQHF. The CDR3 DNA is TGTGCCAGCAGTTTTTTGGGTGACAATCAGCCCCAGCATTTT.

This clone occurred once. This chain links TRBV11-2 with TRBJ1-4, with a weak D call TRBD1 (6 bases). The germline CDR1 and CDR2 sequences are SGHAT and FQNNGV. The CDR3 loop spans 17 amino acids. Trimming shortened V by 8 bases and J by 0 bases, and 19 bases separated the two germline ends. CDR3: CASRSPTGSTTNEKLFF. CDR3 nucleotides: TGTGCCAGCCGTTCCCCGACAGGATCAACAACTAATGAAAAACTGTTTTTT.

V usage is TRBV7-9 and J usage is TRBJ2-2; tentatively, D is TRBD1 (6 bases). The CDR3 loop spans 12 amino acids. Germline V gene data show CDR1 as SEHNR and CDR2 as FQNEAQ (reference sequence). Trimming stripped 4 bases from V and 7 bases from J, with 7 bases between. CDR3 coding DNA: TGTGCCAGCAGCTCGACAGGCGGGGAGCTGTTTTTT. Amino acid sequence: CASSSTGGELFF.

This clone showed up just once. The chain recombines TRBV5-6 with TRBJ2-7; 7 positions agree with TRBD2. The CDR3 totals 16 residues. CDR1 is SGHDT, CDR2 YYEEEE, per germline. J lost 0 bases, V lost 2 bases, and 8 bases had no gene match. CDR3 nucleotide sequence: TGTGCCAGCAGCTTTTACCTAGCGGTGAGCTCCTACGAGCAGTACTTC. As protein: CASSFYLAVSSYEQYF.

V is TRBV27 and J is TRBJ2-7; D perhaps matches TRBD1 (6 bases). Germline CDR1 reads MNHEY; CDR2 reads SMNVEV (reference sequence). V was shortened by 4 bases and J by 3 bases, with 16 bases between the two germline ends. The CDR3 totals 15 residues. Written as DNA, the CDR3 is TGTGCCAGCAGTTCCACAGGGCCTCTCCTCTACGAGCAGTACTTC. Its protein product is CASSSTGPLLYEQYF.